This T cell receptor beta chain originates from a study of cytomegalovirus exposure and HLA in healthy donors. Study-wide results and caveats: The study designated over 150 TCR beta chains cytomegalovirus-associated. In a later analysis, around 18,000 TCR beta sequences were associated with HLA alleles at 0.05 false discovery rate. Earlier results showed most TCR beta V segments being productive about 90% or about 30% of the time.

Vbeta (60) and Jbeta (13) primers were used in the PCR. Sequencing was performed with immunoSEQ multiplex PCR; in TCRdb, only in-frame clones are kept and a portion is missing. The table lists roughly 100,000 clones, roughly a tenth of them singletons. Germline V gives CDR1 GTSNPN, CDR2 SVGIG (reference sequence). CDR3 length: 13 residues. As regards this clone: The antigen remains unidentified.

J is TRBJ2-3 and V is TRBV30; the D gene is possibly TRBD1 (6 bases). This receptor was taken from a man aged 40-49 years in good health and CMV-seropositive. Sequencing used PBMCs. CDR3 sequence reads: CAVQRGTGDTQYF. CDR3 nucleotides: TGTGCTGTCCAAAGGGGGACGGGAGATACGCAGTATTTT.